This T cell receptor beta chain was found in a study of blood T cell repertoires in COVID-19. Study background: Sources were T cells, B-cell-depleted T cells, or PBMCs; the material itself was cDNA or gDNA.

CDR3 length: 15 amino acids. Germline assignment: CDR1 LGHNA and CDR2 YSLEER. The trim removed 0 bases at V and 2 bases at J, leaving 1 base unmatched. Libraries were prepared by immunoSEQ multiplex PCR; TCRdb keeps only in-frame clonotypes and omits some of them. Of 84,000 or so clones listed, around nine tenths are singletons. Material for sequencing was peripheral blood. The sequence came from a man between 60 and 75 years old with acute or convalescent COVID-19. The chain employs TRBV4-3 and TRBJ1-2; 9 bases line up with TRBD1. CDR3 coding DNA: TGCGCCAGCAGCCAAGAGGGGACAGGGAACTATGGCTACACCTTC. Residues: CASSQEGTGNYGYTF.